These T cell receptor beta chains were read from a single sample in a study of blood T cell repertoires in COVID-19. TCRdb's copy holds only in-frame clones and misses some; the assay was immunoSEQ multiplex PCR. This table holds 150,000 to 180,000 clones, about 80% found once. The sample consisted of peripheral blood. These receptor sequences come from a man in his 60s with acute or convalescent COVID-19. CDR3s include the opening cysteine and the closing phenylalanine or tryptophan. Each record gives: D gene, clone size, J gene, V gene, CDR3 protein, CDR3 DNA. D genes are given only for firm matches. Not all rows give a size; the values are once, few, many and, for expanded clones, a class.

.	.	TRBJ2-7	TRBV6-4	CASSEEGSGLFFFYEQYF	TGTGCCAGCAGTGAAGAGGGTAGCGGCTTATTTTTTTTCTACGAGCAGTACTTC
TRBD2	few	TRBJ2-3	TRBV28	CASSLSSGLGSSTDTQYF	TGTGCCAGCAGTTTGTCTAGCGGGCTAGGCTCTAGCACAGATACGCAGTATTTT
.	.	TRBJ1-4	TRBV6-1	CASTPDRMGEKLFF	TGTGCCAGCACGCCCGACAGGATGGGGGAAAAACTGTTTTTT
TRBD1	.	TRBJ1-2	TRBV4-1	CASSQEGQAITNIRGYTF	TGCGCCAGCAGCCAAGAGGGACAGGCCATCACCAACATTAGGGGCTACACCTTC
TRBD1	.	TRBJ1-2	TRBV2	CASSSGGIANYGYTF	TGTGCCAGCAGTTCAGGGGGCATTGCTAACTATGGCTACACCTTC
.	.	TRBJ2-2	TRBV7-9	CASSLQLTNTGELFF	TGTGCCAGCAGCTTACAACTAACGAACACCGGGGAGCTGTTTTTT
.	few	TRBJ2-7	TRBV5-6	CASSFGSFLVRNYEQYF	TGTGCCAGCAGCTTCGGGTCATTTTTGGTACGTAACTACGAGCAGTACTTC
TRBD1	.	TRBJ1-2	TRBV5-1	CASSPSEPGGNGYTF	TGCGCCAGCAGCCCGAGTGAGCCAGGGGGGAATGGCTACACCTTC
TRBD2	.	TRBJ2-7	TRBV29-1	CSVFSGGEQYF	TGCAGCGTTTTTAGCGGGGGAGAGCAGTACTTC
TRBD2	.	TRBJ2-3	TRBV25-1	CASQGLAGSGGPTDTQYF	TGTGCCAGCCAGGGGCTAGCGGGGAGCGGGGGTCCCACAGATACGCAGTATTTT
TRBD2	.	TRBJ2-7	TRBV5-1	CASSYSGLAANEQYF	TGCGCCAGCAGCTACTCGGGACTAGCGGCGAACGAGCAGTACTTC